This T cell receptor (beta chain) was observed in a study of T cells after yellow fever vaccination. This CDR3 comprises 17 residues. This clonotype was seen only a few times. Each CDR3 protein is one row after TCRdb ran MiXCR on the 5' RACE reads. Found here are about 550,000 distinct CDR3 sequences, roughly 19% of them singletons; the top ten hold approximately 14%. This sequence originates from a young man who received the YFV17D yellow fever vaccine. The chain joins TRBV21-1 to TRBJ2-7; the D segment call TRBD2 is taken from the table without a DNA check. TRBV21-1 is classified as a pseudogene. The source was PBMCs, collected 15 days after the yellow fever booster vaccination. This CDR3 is CASRPPGLPGANYEQYF. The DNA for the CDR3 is TGTGCCAGCAGACCACCGGGACTCCCGGGCGCTAACTACGAGCAGTACTTC.